Sequencing of this T cell receptor beta chain was carried out in a study of Tregs in tolerant kidney transplant recipients. Whole-study findings and limits: Expanding Tregs on activated donor B cells appeared to best identify donor-specific TCRbeta clones.

J was trimmed by 10 bases and V by 8 bases; bases with no gene match: 8. Germline V gene lookup returns CDR1 SQVTM and CDR2 ANQGSEA. The CDR3 loop spans 12 amino acids. Worth noting for this clone: What it recognizes is unknown.

TCRdb keeps only in-frame clones here, not all; method: immunoSEQ multiplex PCR. The sample lists tens of thousands of clones; 91% were seen once. Related graft donors supplied nonmyeloablative bone marrow transplants, and mixed chimerism was transient. Unstimulated Tregs (CD4+CD25+CD127-) and CD4+CD25- non-Tregs were sorted from PBMCs. The clonotype originates from a human patient who received a combined kidney and bone marrow transplant. T cells may partly derive from the graft donor. The chain combines TRBV29-1 with TRBJ2-1; TRBD1 matches at 10 bases. The input for sequencing was CD8+ T cells from blood (PBMCs), taken 24 months after the transplant. The CDR3 bases are TGCAGCCTCCGACAGGGGGCCGGAGAGCAGTTCTTC. This translates into CSLRQGAGEQFF.